These T cell receptor beta chains were read from a single sample in a study of liver allograft versus peripheral blood T cells. TCRdb re-analysed the reads in MiXCR, keeping a single row per CDR3 protein. The repertoire holds roughly 10,000 distinct CDR3 sequences, approximately 17% seen once, with about 1.2% in the top ten. The receptor source for this set is a human patient who had a liver transplant. These T cells may partly come from the graft donor. The conserved cysteine and the conserved F or W are not part of the CDR3 here.

V gene	CDR3 length	J gene	CDR3 protein
TRBV10-3	10	TRBJ1-4	AIGDRAEKLF
TRBV29-1	12	TRBJ2-3	SVAKGSYTDTQY
TRBV5-4	13	TRBJ1-4	AYRGGGPINEKLF
TRBV10-3	10	TRBJ2-1	AISGQFNEQF
TRBV6-6	12	TRBJ1-5	ASSPDRKNQPQH
TRBV3-1	15	TRBJ2-1	ASSPHLLAGKGAEQF
TRBV6-1	11	TRBJ2-7	AIRGEVRYEQY
TRBV6-1	13	TRBJ1-1	ASSELDRGNTEAF
TRBV27	12	TRBJ2-6	ASTLYGGANVLT
TRBV6-5	14	TRBJ1-3	ASSYSKGARGNTIY
TRBV11-2	12	TRBJ1-2	ASSLETRNYGYT
TRBV29-1	12	TRBJ1-6	SVGEGGRGSPLH
TRBV7-2	15	TRBJ2-3	ASSLNPSGVSTDTQY
TRBV19	16	TRBJ1-3	ASSITAPGAISGNTIY
TRBV19	13	TRBJ2-1	ASSLTSGVYNEQF
TRBV20-1	14	TRBJ1-2	SARDQLSAGNYGYT
TRBV18	11	TRBJ1-1	ASSWTDNTEAF
TRBV20-1	13	TRBJ1-1	SAAQAGTTNTEAF
TRBV18	11	TRBJ1-2	ASSPTGLYGYT
TRBV19	12	TRBJ2-7	ASRRAGGDYEQY
TRBV9	11	TRBJ2-2	ASSGITGLELF